Listed here are 19 T cell receptor beta chains from one sample, sequenced in a study of metastatic and nonmetastatic thyroid tumors. All patients were untreated before thyroid surgery. TCRdb reprocessed the PCR reads using MiXCR. The sample has about 93,000 clones, roughly an eighth seen once. The sample taken for sequencing was blood. The source is a female donor with papillary thyroid cancer or a benign thyroid nodule (not recorded which). Some clones in this sample may be carry-over from other donors' samples.

This clone was seen many times. This chain links TRBV7-6 with TRBJ1-2, with a possible D match to TRBD1 (5 bases). Germline V gene sequence: CDR1 SGHVS, CDR2 FNYEAQ. CDR3 size: 13 residues. Trimming removed 5 bases from V and 4 bases from J, with 11 bases in between. The CDR3 sequence: CASSDDSSYGYTF. CDR3 sequence (DNA): TGTGCCAGCAGCGATGACAGTTCCTATGGCTACACCTTC.

This clone was counted many times. The rearrangement uses TRBV24-1 and TRBJ2-5; 11 bases match TRBD1. With 5 bases clipped from V and 7 bases from J, the junction kept 11 bases outside the gene matches. The CDR3 runs 16 residues. Germline CDR1 is KGHDR and CDR2 is SFDVKD. CDR3 sequence: CATSGYGTGGIVTQYF. The CDR3 DNA is TGTGCCACCAGTGGCTACGGGACAGGGGGTATAGTGACCCAGTACTTC.

At least ten counts were recorded for this clone. The chain couples TRBV19 to TRBJ1-5; D is possibly TRBD1 (5 bases). In germline, CDR1 is LNHDA, CDR2 SQIVND (reference sequence). This CDR3 contains 15 residues. V was clipped by 1 base and J by 0 bases, with 7 bases between them. The CDR3 coding sequence is TGTGCCAGTAGTATAGTAGGGGATAGCAATCAGCCCCAGCATTTT. Its translation: CASSIVGDSNQPQHF.

This clone was recorded many times. The chain carries TRBV19 and TRBJ2-2, with no clear D. The CDR3 contains 13 residues. Per the germline V gene, CDR1 is LNHDA and CDR2 is SQIVND (reference sequence). Trimming pared 7 bases from V and 2 bases from J, leaving 8 bases between. The CDR3 DNA follows: TGTGCCAGTAACTATGGAAACACCGGGGAGCTGTTTTTT. This sequence encodes CASNYGNTGELFF.

In its sample, this clone was seen many times. The chain uses TRBV4-3 and TRBJ1-2; no definite D call. Germline CDR1 and CDR2: LGHNA and YSLEER. Trimming stripped 0 bases from V and 4 bases from J, with 9 bases between. This CDR3 comprises 14 residues. The CDR3, as DNA: TGCGCCAGCAGCCAAGATAGCCACGGCTATGGCTACACCTTC. This gives the protein CASSQDSHGYGYTF.

The chain employs TRBV20-1 and TRBJ2-7; no clear D. Germline-derived CDR1 and CDR2 are DFQATT and SNEGSKA (reference sequence). This CDR3 spans 12 amino acids. V was clipped by 1 base and J by 3 bases, with 7 bases between them. The CDR3 here is CSARANNYEQYF. DNA of the CDR3: TGCAGTGCTAGAGCGAACAACTACGAGCAGTACTTC.

Many counts were recorded for this clone. This chain uses TRBV7-9 with TRBJ1-4; TRBD1 is a possible D gene (6 bases). The V end was cut by 8 bases, the J end by 8 bases, with 15 bases between. Germline V gene lookup returns CDR1 SEHNR and CDR2 FQNEAQ (reference sequence). There are 13 residues in the CDR3. The CDR3 DNA reads as TGTGCCAGCGCCCAGGGGAGAAACGAAAAACTGTTTTTT. Translating gives CASAQGRNEKLFF.

This clone was seen at least ten times. This chain connects TRBV2 to TRBJ2-5; 9 nucleotides match TRBD1. CDR3 length: 14 amino acids. The trim removed 6 bases at V and 4 bases at J, leaving 6 bases unmatched. Germline V gene data show CDR1 as SNHLY and CDR2 as FYNNEI. CDR3 nucleotide sequence: TGTGCCAGCAGCGGACGACAGGGGGGAGAGACCCAGTACTTC. It translates to CASSGRQGGETQYF.

The chain recombines TRBV30 with TRBJ1-1; the match to TRBD1 covers 11 bases. Germline CDR1 reads GTSNPN; CDR2 reads SVGIG (reference sequence). The CDR3 is 15 residues long. J was trimmed by 1 base and V by 7 bases; bases with no gene match: 8. CDR3 DNA: TGTGCCTTCACCGGGACAGGGGGGAGGAACACTGAAGCTTTCTTT. It codes for CAFTGTGGRNTEAFF.

This clone has a count of ten or more. The CDR3 protein is CASSEGVVSGANVLTF. For the CDR3, the DNA is TGTGCCAGCAGCGAAGGGGTTGTATCTGGGGCCAACGTCCTGACTTTC. J is TRBJ2-6 and V is TRBV4-2; tentatively, D is TRBD1 (5 bases). The length of the CDR3 is 16 residues. In germline, CDR1 is LGHNA, CDR2 YNFKEQ. With 5 bases removed from V and 1 base from J, the gap between germline ends came to 12 bases.

This clone was picked up many times. The V and J genes are TRBV6-1 and TRBJ2-4, with 7 positions matching TRBD1. V shed 10 bases, J shed 1 base, and the junction held 7 bases outside the gene matches. The CDR3 covers 14 residues. Germline V gene lookup returns CDR1 MNHNS and CDR2 SASEGT. The CDR3, as DNA: TGTGCCACAAGACAGGGCTCGGCCAAAAACATTCAGTACTTC. Its protein is CATRQGSAKNIQYF.

This chain uses TRBV11-2 with TRBJ2-5; D unresolved. Trimming pared 5 bases from V and 4 bases from J, leaving 8 bases between. The germline gives CDR1 SGHAT, CDR2 FQNNGV. This CDR3 spans 12 amino acids. The DNA for the CDR3 is TGTGCCAGCAGCCCCACTGGAGAGACCCAGTACTTC. This sequence encodes CASSPTGETQYF.

This clone was picked up many times. V gene TRBV7-9 combines with J gene TRBJ2-5; TRBD2 aligns across 9 bases. The junction had 6 bases not matched to a gene; V was cut back by 5 bases and J by 2 bases. The CDR3 sequence is 15 residues long. Germline loops: CDR1 SEHNR, CDR2 FQNEAQ (reference sequence). The CDR3 coding sequence is TGTGCCAGCAGCCCCCAGCGGGAGGATCAAGAGACCCAGTACTTC. Its translation is CASSPQREDQETQYF.

This clone has a count of ten or more. The rearrangement joins TRBV6-1 to TRBJ2-5, with 7 bases that match TRBD1. CDR3 length: 13 amino acids. The germline V gene encodes CDR1 MNHNS and CDR2 SASEGT. The junction had 7 bases not matched to a gene; V was cut back by 8 bases and J by 4 bases. The CDR3 loop is CASLGQVRETQYF. The CDR3 DNA sequence: TGTGCCAGCTTAGGACAGGTTCGAGAGACCCAGTACTTC.

This clone was seen repeatedly, ten times or more. The DNA of the CDR3 is TGTGCCTGGAGTGTATTACTCTCACCCCTCCACTTT. Residues: CAWSVLLSPLHF. J is TRBJ1-6 and V is TRBV30; D remains ambiguous. V gave up 0 bases and J gave up 10 bases, with 7 bases separating them. The length of the CDR3 is 12 residues. Per the germline V gene, CDR1 is GTSNPN and CDR2 is SVGIG (reference sequence).

To note about this clone: This may arise from a read error, as a much more abundant clone is one base away. The J gene is TRBJ2-1, the V gene TRBV20-1, with TRBD1 matching 9 bases. The CDR3 is made up of 12 amino acids. Per germline, CDR1 DFQATT and CDR2 SNEGSKA (reference sequence). CDR3 region: CSAITGGDEKFF. The CDR3 region has the DNA TGCAGTGCGATCACAGGGGGCGATGAGAAGTTCTTC.

This clone was seen ten or more times. The chain uses TRBV7-8 and TRBJ2-5; possible D gene TRBD1, 6 bases. V gave up 3 bases and J gave up 5 bases, with 16 bases separating them. The germline V gene encodes CDR1 SGHVS and CDR2 FQNEAQ. CDR3 size: 15 residues. The CDR3 region is CASSFIQGNGETQYF. DNA for the CDR3: TGTGCCAGCAGCTTCATACAGGGTAATGGGGAGACCCAGTACTTC.

This clone was recorded many times. The chain uses TRBV29-1 and TRBJ1-2; no clear D gene. CDR3 length equals 11 residues. V shed 4 bases and J shed 2 bases, with 5 bases lying between them. Germline V lookup: CDR1 SQVTM, CDR2 ANQGSEA. The CDR3 nucleotides read TGCAGCGTTGGGGGAAACTATGGCTACACCTTC. This encodes CSVGGNYGYTF.

This clone was picked up many times. The V call is TRBV2, the J call TRBJ2-7; 8 bases are a match to TRBD1. The CDR3 runs to 15 residues. Germline V gives CDR1 SNHLY, CDR2 FYNNEI. V dropped 6 bases and J dropped 5; count of bases not matched to a gene: 12. DNA of the CDR3: TGTGCCAGCAGAGAGAACACCGGACAGGGCCACGAGCAGTACTTC. Amino acid sequence: CASRENTGQGHEQYF.